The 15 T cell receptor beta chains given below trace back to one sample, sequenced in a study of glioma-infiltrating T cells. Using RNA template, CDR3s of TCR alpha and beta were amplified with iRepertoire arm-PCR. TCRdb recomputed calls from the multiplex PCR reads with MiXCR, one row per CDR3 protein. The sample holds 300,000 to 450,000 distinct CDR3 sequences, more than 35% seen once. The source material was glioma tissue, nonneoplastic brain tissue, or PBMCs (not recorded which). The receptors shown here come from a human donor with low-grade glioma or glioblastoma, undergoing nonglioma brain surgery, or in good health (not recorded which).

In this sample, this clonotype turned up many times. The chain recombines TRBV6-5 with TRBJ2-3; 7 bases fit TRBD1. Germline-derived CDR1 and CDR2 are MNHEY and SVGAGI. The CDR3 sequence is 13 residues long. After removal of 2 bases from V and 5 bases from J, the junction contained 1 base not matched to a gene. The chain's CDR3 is CASSYRQGDTQYF. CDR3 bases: TGTGCCAGCAGTTACCGACAGGGAGATACGCAGTATTTT.

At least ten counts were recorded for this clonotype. The CDR3, as DNA: TGTGCCAGCAGCCGTTTAATGAGCGCCGAAGAGACCCAGTACTTC. It encodes CASSRLMSAEETQYF. The chain recombines TRBV6-5 with TRBJ2-5; D gene unclear. Trimming removed 6 bases from V and 3 bases from J, with 17 bases in between. The length of the CDR3 is 15 residues. Germline V gene lookup returns CDR1 MNHEY and CDR2 SVGAGI.

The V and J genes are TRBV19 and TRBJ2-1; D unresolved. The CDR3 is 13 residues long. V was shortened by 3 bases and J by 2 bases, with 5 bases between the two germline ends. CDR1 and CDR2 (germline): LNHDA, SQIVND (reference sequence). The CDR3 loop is CASSMGTYNEQFF. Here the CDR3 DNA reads TGTGCCAGTAGTATGGGGACCTACAATGAGCAGTTCTTC.

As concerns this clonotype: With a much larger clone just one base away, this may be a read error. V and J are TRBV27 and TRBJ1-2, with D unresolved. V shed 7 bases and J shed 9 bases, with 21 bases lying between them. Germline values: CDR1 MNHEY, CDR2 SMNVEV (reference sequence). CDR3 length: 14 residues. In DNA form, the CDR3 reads TGTGCCAGCACTTTTGGGTTGATGAGCTCCCGCTACACCTTC. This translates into CASTFGLMSSRYTF.

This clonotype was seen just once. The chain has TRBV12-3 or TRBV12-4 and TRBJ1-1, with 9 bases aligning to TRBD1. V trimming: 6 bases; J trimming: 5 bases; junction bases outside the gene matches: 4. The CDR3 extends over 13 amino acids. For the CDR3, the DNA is TGTGCCAGCAGCCGACAGGGGGTTACTGAAGCTTTCTTT. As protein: CASSRQGVTEAFF.

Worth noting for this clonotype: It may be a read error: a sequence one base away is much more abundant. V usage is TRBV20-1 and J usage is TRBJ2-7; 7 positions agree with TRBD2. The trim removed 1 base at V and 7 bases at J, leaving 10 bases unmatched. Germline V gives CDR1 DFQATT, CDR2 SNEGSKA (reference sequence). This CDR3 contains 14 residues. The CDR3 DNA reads TGCAGTGCTAGAGGGTGGGACTACTACAATGAGCAGTACTTC. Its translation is CSARGWDYYNEQYF.

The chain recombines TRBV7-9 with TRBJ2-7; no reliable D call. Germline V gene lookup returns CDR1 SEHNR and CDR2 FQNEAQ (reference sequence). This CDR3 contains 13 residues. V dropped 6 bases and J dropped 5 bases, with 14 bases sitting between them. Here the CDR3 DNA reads TGTGCCAGCAGTAAGACTGTAACAGACGAGCAGTACTTC. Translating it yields CASSKTVTDEQYF. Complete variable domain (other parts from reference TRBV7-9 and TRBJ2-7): DTGVSQNPRHKITKRGQNVTFRCDPISEHNRLYWYRQTLGQGPEFLTYFQNEAQLEKSRLLSDRFSAERPKGSFSTLEIQRTEQGDSAMYLCASSKTVTDEQYFGPGTRLTVT.

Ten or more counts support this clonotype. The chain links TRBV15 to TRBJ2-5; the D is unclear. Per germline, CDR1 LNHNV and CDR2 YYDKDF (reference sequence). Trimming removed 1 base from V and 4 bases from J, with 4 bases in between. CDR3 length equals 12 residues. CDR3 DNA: TGTGCCACCAGCAGAGGCGGAGAGACCCAGTACTTC. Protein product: CATSRGGETQYF.

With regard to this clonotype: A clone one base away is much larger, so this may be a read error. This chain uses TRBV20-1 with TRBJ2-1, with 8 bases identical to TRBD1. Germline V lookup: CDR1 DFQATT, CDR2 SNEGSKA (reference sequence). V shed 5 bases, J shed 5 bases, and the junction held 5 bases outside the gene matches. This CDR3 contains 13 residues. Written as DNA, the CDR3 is TGCAGTGCTCCGGACAGGGACGACAATGAGCAGTTCTTC. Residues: CSAPDRDDNEQFF.

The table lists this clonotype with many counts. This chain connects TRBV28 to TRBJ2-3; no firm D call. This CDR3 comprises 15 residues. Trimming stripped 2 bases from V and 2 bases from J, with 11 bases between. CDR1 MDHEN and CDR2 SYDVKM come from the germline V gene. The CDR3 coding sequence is TGTGCCAGCAGTTTAGCGTTTGCCTTCACAGATACGCAGTATTTT. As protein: CASSLAFAFTDTQYF.

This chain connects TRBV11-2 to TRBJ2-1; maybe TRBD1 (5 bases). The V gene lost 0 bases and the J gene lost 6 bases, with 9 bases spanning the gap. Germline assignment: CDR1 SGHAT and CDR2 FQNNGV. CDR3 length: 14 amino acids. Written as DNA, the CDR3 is TGTGCCAGCAGCTTAGACAGGGTTCCCAATGAGCAGTTCTTC. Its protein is CASSLDRVPNEQFF. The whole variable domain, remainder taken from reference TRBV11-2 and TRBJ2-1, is EAGVAQSPRYKIIEKRQSVAFWCNPISGHATLYWYQQILGQGPKLLIQFQNNGVVDDSQLPKDRFSAERLKGVDSTLKIQPAKLEDSAVYLCASSLDRVPNEQFFGPGTRLTVL.

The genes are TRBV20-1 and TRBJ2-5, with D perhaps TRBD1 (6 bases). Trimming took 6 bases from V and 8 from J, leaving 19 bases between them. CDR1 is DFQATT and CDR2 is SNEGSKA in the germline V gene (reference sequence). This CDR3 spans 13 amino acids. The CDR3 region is CSANTGYAGTQYF. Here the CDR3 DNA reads TGCAGTGCCAACACAGGGTACGCGGGCACCCAGTACTTC.

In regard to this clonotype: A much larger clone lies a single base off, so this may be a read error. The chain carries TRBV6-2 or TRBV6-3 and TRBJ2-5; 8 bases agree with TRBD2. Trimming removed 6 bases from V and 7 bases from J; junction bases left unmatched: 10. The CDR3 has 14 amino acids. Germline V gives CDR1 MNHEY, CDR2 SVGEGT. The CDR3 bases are TGTGCCAGCAGGCGTGGACTAGCCGGCGGGACCCAGTACTTC. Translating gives CASRRGLAGGTQYF.

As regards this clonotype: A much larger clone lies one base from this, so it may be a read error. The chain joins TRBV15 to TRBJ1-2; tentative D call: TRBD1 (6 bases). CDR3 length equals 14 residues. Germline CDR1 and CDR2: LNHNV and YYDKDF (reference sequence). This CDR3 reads CATSRMGGWYGYSF. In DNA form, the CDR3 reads TGTGCCACCAGCAGAATGGGGGGCTGGTATGGCTACAGCTTC.

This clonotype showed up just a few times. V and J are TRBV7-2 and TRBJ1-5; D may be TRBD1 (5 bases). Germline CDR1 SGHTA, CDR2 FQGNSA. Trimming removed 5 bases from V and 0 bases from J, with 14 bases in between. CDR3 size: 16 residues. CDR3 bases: TGTGCCAGCAGCCCCCGGGGCCTCCATAGCAATCAGCCCCAGCATTTT. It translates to CASSPRGLHSNQPQHF.